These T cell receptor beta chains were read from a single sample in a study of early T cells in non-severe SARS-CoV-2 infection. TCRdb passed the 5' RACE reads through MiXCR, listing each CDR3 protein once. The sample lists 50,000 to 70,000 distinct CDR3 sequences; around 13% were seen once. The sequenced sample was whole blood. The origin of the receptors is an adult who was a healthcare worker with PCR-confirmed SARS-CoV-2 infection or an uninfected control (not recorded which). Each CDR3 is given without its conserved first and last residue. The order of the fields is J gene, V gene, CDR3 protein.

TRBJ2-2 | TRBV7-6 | ASSLEFIGADTGELF
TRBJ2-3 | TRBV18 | ASSPQGAEDTQY
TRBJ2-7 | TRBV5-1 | ASSWETFGTSNEQY
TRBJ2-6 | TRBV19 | ASSLGQGAGANVLT
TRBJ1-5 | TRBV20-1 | SARDSRTGVNQPQH
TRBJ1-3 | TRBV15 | ATSRDRRNTIY
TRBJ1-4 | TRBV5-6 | ASSYYRDRGLSNEKLF
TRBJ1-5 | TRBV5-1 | ASSLGMDNQPQH
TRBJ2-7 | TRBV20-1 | SAEGSSYEQY
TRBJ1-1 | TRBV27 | ASSPTGGGGEAF
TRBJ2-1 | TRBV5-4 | ASSRAGSEQF
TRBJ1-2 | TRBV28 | VSSPSMYYGYT
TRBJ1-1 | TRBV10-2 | ASSETGNTEAF
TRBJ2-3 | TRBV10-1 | ASSEGTGGSDTQY
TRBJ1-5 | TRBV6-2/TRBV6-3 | ASTPGGSPGQPQH
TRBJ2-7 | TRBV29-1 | SVVPGDRSYEQY
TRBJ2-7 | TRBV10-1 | ASTRGQGPYEQY
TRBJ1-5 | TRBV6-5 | ASSYSWTSVNQPQH
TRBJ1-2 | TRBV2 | ASSDGYGYT
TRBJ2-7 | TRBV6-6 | ASSYSERTGDEQY
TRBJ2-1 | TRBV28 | ASSFRDNEQF